This T cell receptor (beta chain) stems from a study of molecular identifiers for immune sequencing clone quantification. Libraries for naive CD8 T cells, which were made from approximately 20,000 to 980,000 sorted cells, drew on 10%, 30% or 50% of the RNA. Sorting recovered naive CD8 T cells on a CD8+CD4-CCR7+CD45RA+ profile. The germline CDR1 and CDR2 sequences are ENHRY and SYGVKD. The CDR3 is 13 residues long. Comments on this clonotype: Its antigen is still unknown. The germline gene is not matched at one end of the junction; a read error may be the cause.

TCRdb called the PCR reads again in MiXCR, with one record for every CDR3 protein. Of some 35,000 distinct CDR3 sequences in the sample, about a fifth are singletons; the top ten hold under 1.3%. General study findings and limits: Under 1% of molecules in naive cells, but over 98% of effector molecules, belonged to clones above 20 RNA copies.

This receptor was identified in a human donor in good health. Some libraries in this study had Jurkat cell RNA spiked in. The chain carries TRBV10-3 and TRBJ2-1; 8 bases fit TRBD1. Input material: naive CD8+ T cells from blood, with Jurkat cell RNA spiked in. Subset given: FACS-sorted CD8+CD4-CCR7+CD45RA+ naive T cells. The CDR3 bases are TGTGCCTTCAGCCGGACAGGGACGAATGAGCAGTTCTTC. Its protein product is CAFSRTGTNEQFF.